Detailed here is one T cell receptor beta chain. Its cognate antigen is unknown. This entry belongs to a study of T cells after yellow fever vaccination. Regarding the study as a whole: Some clonotypes, a small share, were shared between CD4 and CD8 compartments.

The CDR3 extends over 17 amino acids. With 5 bases clipped from V and 5 bases from J, the junction kept 12 bases outside the gene matches. Germline loops: CDR1 DFQATT, CDR2 SNEGSKA (reference sequence). TCRdb called the 5' RACE reads again in MiXCR, with one record for every CDR3 protein. The sample lists 400,000 or so distinct CDR3 sequences, about 6.2% occurring once. The chain joins TRBV20-1 to TRBJ2-5; 15 nucleotides align to TRBD2. The receptor was isolated from a man in his thirties or forties who received the YFV17D yellow fever vaccine. Sample: PBMCs, taken 5 days after the yellow fever booster vaccination. The chain's CDR3 is CSARGLAGGGRGETQYF. CDR3 DNA: TGCAGTGCTCGTGGACTAGCGGGAGGGGGACGGGGGGAGACCCAGTACTTC.